Presented here are 18 T cell receptor beta chains from one specimen sequenced in a study of control samples from healthy donors and cancer patients. TCRdb keeps only in-frame clones here, not all; method: immunoSEQ multiplex PCR. The data contain roughly 450,000 clones, approximately 92% of them singletons. The sequenced material came from PBMCs. These receptors originate from a man between 40 and 49 years old with head and neck cancer.

The rearrangement links TRBV19 to TRBJ2-1; D is undetermined. Germline V gene lookup returns CDR1 LNHDA and CDR2 SQIVND (reference sequence). The CDR3 is 9 residues long. Trimming took 11 bases from V and 5 from J, leaving 4 bases between them. The CDR3 loop is CAGNNEQFF. The CDR3 region has the DNA TGTGCCGGAAACAATGAGCAGTTCTTC. Using reference TRBV19 and TRBJ2-1 for the parts outside the CDR3, the full variable domain is DGGITQSPKYLFRKEGQNVTLSCEQNLNHDAMYWYRQDPGQGLRLIYYSQIVNDFQKGDIAEGYSVSREKKESFPLTVTSAQKNPTAFYLCAGNNEQFFGPGTRLTVL.

The rearrangement joins TRBV6-5 to TRBJ2-2; TRBD1 is a possible D gene (6 bases). Germline CDR1 and CDR2: MNHEY and SVGAGI. The length of the CDR3 is 13 residues. V was pared by 6 bases and J by 5 bases, with 10 bases between. The CDR3 spells CASSPDRTGELFF. The CDR3 DNA sequence: TGTGCCAGCAGCCCGGACAGAACCGGGGAGCTGTTTTTT.

This clone was picked up a small number of times. The chain is built from TRBV29-1 and TRBJ2-7; a weak D match, TRBD1 (5 bases). V was clipped by 2 bases and J by 3 bases, with 5 bases between them. This CDR3 comprises 11 residues. The germline V gene has CDR1 SQVTM and CDR2 ANQGSEA. The CDR3 DNA follows: TGCAGCGTTGAAAGGGGCTACGAGCAGTACTTC. It yields the protein CSVERGYEQYF.

This clone was observed a few times. This chain links TRBV4-1 with TRBJ1-5; no reliable D call. CDR1 MGHRA and CDR2 YSYEKL come from the germline V gene. The V gene lost 1 base and the J gene lost 6 bases, with 10 bases spanning the gap. The CDR3 length is 14 residues. CDR3 in amino acids: CASSQGPGPQPQHF. As DNA, the CDR3 is TGCGCCAGCAGCCAAGGGCCTGGGCCTCAGCCCCAGCATTTT.

The V call is TRBV7-9, the J call TRBJ1-1; D possibly corresponds to TRBD1 (5 bases). V dropped 3 bases and J dropped 7 bases, with 12 bases sitting between them. The CDR3 has 13 residues. The V gene's germline CDR1 is SEHNR and CDR2 FQNEAQ (reference sequence). CDR3 bases: TGTGCCAGCAGCTTTTTACCGGGGGGTGAAGCTTTCTTT. This encodes CASSFLPGGEAFF.

The J gene is TRBJ1-1, the V gene TRBV20-1; D might be TRBD1 (5 bases). The V and J ends lost 1 base and 6 bases respectively, with 6 bases between them. CDR1 and CDR2 (germline): DFQATT, SNEGSKA (reference sequence). The CDR3 has 11 residues. The CDR3 sequence is CSARAGSEAFF. The CDR3 DNA reads as TGCAGTGCTAGAGCAGGGTCTGAAGCTTTCTTT.

The chain links TRBV2 to TRBJ1-1; 9 bases line up with TRBD1. CDR1 is SNHLY and CDR2 is FYNNEI in the germline V gene. Unmatched junction bases numbered 6, after V lost 6 bases and J lost 4 bases. This CDR3 has 14 residues. The CDR3 here is CASRATGGGTEAFF. As DNA, the CDR3 is TGTGCCAGCAGGGCAACAGGGGGCGGCACTGAAGCTTTCTTT.

The rearrangement joins TRBV7-5 to TRBJ2-7. TRBV7-5 is a recognized pseudogene. The CDR3 is 17 residues long. CDR3 in DNA: TGTGCCAGAAGCTTAGTGCCGACAAGGGCCTTAGGCTACGAGCAGTACTTC. Amino acid sequence: CARSLVPTRALGYEQYF.

The chain combines TRBV11-2 with TRBJ2-3; possibly TRBD2 for D (5 bases). V lost 2 bases to trimming and J lost 3 bases, with 6 bases between them. Germline V gene lookup returns CDR1 SGHAT and CDR2 FQNNGV. This CDR3 comprises 13 residues. The CDR3: CASSLRLTDTQYF. Written as DNA, the CDR3 is TGTGCCAGCAGCTTAAGACTAACAGATACGCAGTATTTT.

The genes are TRBV27 and TRBJ2-1, with D uncertain. This CDR3 has 15 amino acids. Per the germline V gene, CDR1 is MNHEY and CDR2 is SMNVEV (reference sequence). The V end lost 6 bases, the J end lost 1 base, and 13 bases lay between the germline ends. CDR3 coding DNA: TGTGCCAGCAGCCATCCGACTCCATCCTACAATGAGCAGTTCTTC. Its translation: CASSHPTPSYNEQFF.

The gene calls are TRBV6-5 and TRBJ1-1, with D possibly being TRBD1 (6 bases). CDR3 length: 12 amino acids. Trimming pared 5 bases from V and 11 bases from J, leaving 15 bases between. In germline, CDR1 is MNHEY, CDR2 SVGAGI. The CDR3 sequence is CASSLGGGVAFF. CDR3 sequence (DNA): TGTGCCAGCAGTCTGGGAGGGGGGGTGGCTTTCTTT.

The rearrangement links TRBV7-3 to TRBJ1-1, with D maybe TRBD1 (6 bases). This CDR3 spans 16 amino acids. Per the germline V gene, CDR1 is SGHTA and CDR2 is FQGTGA. V lost 5 bases to trimming and J lost 4 bases, with 20 bases between them. CDR3 protein: CASSRPPIQGGTEAFF. The CDR3 region has the DNA TGTGCCAGCAGCCGTCCCCCAATACAGGGAGGCACTGAAGCTTTCTTT. Complete variable domain (other parts from reference TRBV7-3 and TRBJ1-1): GAGVSQTPSNKVTEKGKYVELRCDPISGHTALYWYRQSLGQGPEFLIYFQGTGAADDSGLPNDRFFAVRPEGSVSTLKIQRTERGDSAVYLCASSRPPIQGGTEAFFGQGTRLTVV.

The chain couples TRBV5-5 to TRBJ2-3; D ambiguous. Germline assignment: CDR1 SGHKS and CDR2 YYEKEE (reference sequence). This CDR3 has 14 amino acids. The V gene lost 3 bases and the J gene lost 2 bases, with 10 bases spanning the gap. The CDR3, as DNA: TGTGCCAGCAGCTCCCTAGAAAACACAGATACGCAGTATTTT. Protein product: CASSSLENTDTQYF.

V usage is TRBV19 and J usage is TRBJ2-7; TRBD1 or TRBD2 may be the D gene (6 bases each). V was pared by 1 base and J by 1 base, with 20 bases between. The CDR3 is 18 residues long. Germline values: CDR1 LNHDA, CDR2 SQIVND (reference sequence). This chain's CDR3 is CASSIGGSGQGQSYEQYF. The CDR3 coding sequence is TGTGCCAGTAGTATAGGGGGAAGCGGGCAGGGGCAGTCCTACGAGCAGTACTTC.

The J gene is TRBJ2-1, the V gene TRBV6-5, with 9 positions matching TRBD2. CDR1 and CDR2 (germline): MNHEY, SVGAGI. The CDR3 has 11 amino acids. V lost 7 bases to trimming and J lost 14 bases; unmatched junction nucleotides: 6. CDR3 in DNA: TGTGCCAGCAAAATAGCGGGGGTGGAGTTCTTC. It codes for CASKIAGVEFF.

This sequence joins TRBV27 and TRBJ1-2, with 7 bases matching TRBD1. Trimming cost V 5 bases and J 4 bases; bases outside gene matches: 4. Germline CDR1 reads MNHEY; CDR2 reads SMNVEV (reference sequence). The CDR3 sequence is 13 residues long. CDR3 sequence (DNA): TGTGCCAGCAGTCAGGGGGTCGCCTATGGCTACACCTTC. It is translated as CASSQGVAYGYTF.

The chain employs TRBV5-1 and TRBJ2-7, with 9 bases identical to TRBD2. This CDR3 is 17 amino acids long. CDR1 and CDR2 (germline): SGHRS, YFSETQ. With 0 bases clipped from V and 0 bases from J, the junction kept 7 bases outside the gene matches. The chain's CDR3 is CASSLVRSGSFSYEQYF. The CDR3 DNA is TGCGCCAGCAGCTTGGTTCGTAGCGGGAGTTTCTCCTACGAGCAGTACTTC. The full variable domain, its missing parts supplied by reference TRBV5-1 and TRBJ2-7, is KAGVTQTPRYLIKTRGQQVTLSCSPISGHRSVSWYQQTPGQGLQFLFEYFSETQRNKGNFPGRFSGRQFSNSRSEMNVSTLELGDSALYLCASSLVRSGSFSYEQYFGPGTRLTVT.

The chain links TRBV3-1 (or the pseudogene TRBV3-2) to TRBJ2-3; D is uncertain. The CDR3 totals 12 residues. Trimming cost V 1 base and J 5 bases, with 4 bases left between them. Germline V gene sequence: CDR1 LGHDT, CDR2 YNNKEL (reference sequence). The DNA of the CDR3 is TGTGCCAGCAGCCAAGTTCGAGATACGCAGTATTTT. It codes for CASSQVRDTQYF.